This T cell receptor beta chain comes out of a study of shared clonotypes between healthy human individuals. A 200 ng quantity of DNA, 30,000 to 35,000 T cell genomes, went into the sorted-subset replicate PCRs. This table comes from immunoSEQ multiplex PCR, and its TCRdb copy is limited to in-frame clones, with some not included. The data contain around 1,000,000 clones, approximately 80% of them seen just once; the ten biggest clones take up roughly 0.9%. This CDR3 contains 15 residues. Trimming took 1 base from V and 4 from J, leaving 11 bases between them. CDR1 is SGHRS and CDR2 is YFSETQ in the germline V gene.

Sequencing input: memory CD4+ T cells from PBMCs. Subset here: CD45RA-negative fraction. The chain couples TRBV5-1 to TRBJ1-4; D remains ambiguous. The receptor was derived from a young man in good health. Some clones in this sample may be carry-over from other donors' samples. CDR3 DNA: TGCGCCAGCAGCTTGTATGCGGCTGATAATGAAAAACTGTTTTTT. It yields the protein CASSLYAADNEKLFF.